The sequence of this T cell receptor (beta chain) was determined in a study of CD8+ T cells in alopecia areata. The sample's treatment: oral pan-JAK inhibitor, 5-10 mg twice daily. CDR1 is GTSNPN and CDR2 is SVGIG in the germline V gene (reference sequence). The CDR3 sequence is 16 residues long. V gave up 0 bases and J gave up 0 bases, with 12 bases separating them. RNA was extracted and reverse transcribed into cDNA as the sequencing template. This table comes from immunoSEQ multiplex PCR, and its TCRdb copy is limited to in-frame clones, with some not included. This sample has about 250,000 clones, with 50% to 75% found just once.

The sequencing here drew on CD4+ T cells sorted from blood, taken around week 52, from a patient treated with tofacitinib. The chain is built from TRBV30 and TRBJ2-4; D is undetermined. This receptor was obtained from a human donor with alopecia areata. CDR3: CAWSVRSFLAKNIQYF. CDR3 coding DNA: TGTGCCTGGAGTGTGCGGAGCTTCCTAGCCAAAAACATTCAGTACTTC. Full variable domain (remainder filled in from reference TRBV30 and TRBJ2-4): SQTIHQWPATLVQPVGSPLSLECTVEGTSNPNLYWYRQAAGRGLQLLFYSVGIGQISSEVPQNLSASRPQDRQFILSSKKLLLSDSGFYLCAWSVRSFLAKNIQYFGAGTRLSVL.